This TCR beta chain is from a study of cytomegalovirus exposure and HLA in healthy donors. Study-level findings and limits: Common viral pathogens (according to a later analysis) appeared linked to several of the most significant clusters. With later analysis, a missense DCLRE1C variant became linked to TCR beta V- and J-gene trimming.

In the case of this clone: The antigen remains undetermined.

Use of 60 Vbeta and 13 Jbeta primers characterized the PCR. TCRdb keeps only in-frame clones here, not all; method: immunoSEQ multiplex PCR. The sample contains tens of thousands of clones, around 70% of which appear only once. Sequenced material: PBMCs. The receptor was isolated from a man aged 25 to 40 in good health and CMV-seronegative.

CDR3 sequence reads: CASSLVQGAQSEQYF. The CDR3 DNA follows: TGTGCCAGCAGCTTAGTACAGGGGGCGCAGTCCGAGCAGTACTTC. This chain connects TRBV7-8 to TRBJ2-7; 9 nucleotides line up with TRBD1. The CDR3 covers 15 residues. J was trimmed by 6 bases and V by 1 base; bases with no gene match: 7. Germline values: CDR1 SGHVS, CDR2 FQNEAQ.